This TCR beta chain comes out of a study of blood T cell repertoires in COVID-19. The overall study: Italy, Spain and the United States were the sources of the convalescent and acute COVID-19 samples.

Profiled with immunoSEQ multiplex PCR; TCRdb holds only in-frame clones, not every one. The table records about 190,000 clones, roughly 88% of them present only once. This CDR3 has 15 residues. V was pared by 1 base and J by 6 bases, with 14 bases between. Germline CDR1 and CDR2: SGHTA and FQGNSA. This sequence originates from a middle-aged woman who had recovered from COVID-19. Sequences were obtained from peripheral blood. The gene calls are TRBV7-2 and TRBJ2-3; tentative D call: TRBD2 (5 bases). CDR3 sequence: CASSLGAGELDTQYF. The CDR3 nucleotides are TGTGCCAGCAGCTTAGGGGCCGGGGAGCTCGATACGCAGTATTTT.